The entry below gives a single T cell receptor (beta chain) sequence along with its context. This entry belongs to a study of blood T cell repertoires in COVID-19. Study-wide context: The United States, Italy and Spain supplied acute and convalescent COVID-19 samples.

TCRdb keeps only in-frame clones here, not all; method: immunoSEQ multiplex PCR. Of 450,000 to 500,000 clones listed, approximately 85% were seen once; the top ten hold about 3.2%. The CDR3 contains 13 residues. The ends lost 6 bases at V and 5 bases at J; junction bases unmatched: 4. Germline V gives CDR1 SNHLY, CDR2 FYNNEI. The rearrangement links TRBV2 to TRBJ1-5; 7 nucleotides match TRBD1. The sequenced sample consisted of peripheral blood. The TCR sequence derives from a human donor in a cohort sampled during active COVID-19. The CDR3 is CASRGDSYQPQHF. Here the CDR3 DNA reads TGTGCCAGCAGAGGGGACAGTTATCAGCCCCAGCATTTT.